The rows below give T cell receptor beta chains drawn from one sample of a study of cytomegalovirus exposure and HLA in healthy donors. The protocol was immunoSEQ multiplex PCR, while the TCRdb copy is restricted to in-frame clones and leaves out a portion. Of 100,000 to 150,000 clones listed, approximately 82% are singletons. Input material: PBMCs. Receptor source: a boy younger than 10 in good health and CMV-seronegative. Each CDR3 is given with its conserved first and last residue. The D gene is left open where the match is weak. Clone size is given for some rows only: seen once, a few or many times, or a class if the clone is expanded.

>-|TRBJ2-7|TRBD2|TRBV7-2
TGTGCCAGCAGCTTTGTCGGGCGGGGGGCTACCTACGAGCAGTACTTC
CASSFVGRGATYEQYF
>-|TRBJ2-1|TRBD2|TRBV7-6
TGTGCCAGCAGTCTTGGGGCTAGCGGGAGATACAATGAGCAGTTCTTC
CASSLGASGRYNEQFF
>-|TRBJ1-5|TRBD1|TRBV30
TGTGCCTGGAGCGAAGGACAGGGGGTTTATCAGCCCCAGCATTTT
CAWSEGQGVYQPQHF
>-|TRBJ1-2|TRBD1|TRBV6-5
TGTGCCAGCAGTCCTGCGACAGGGGCAACTAGCGGCTACACCTTC
CASSPATGATSGYTF
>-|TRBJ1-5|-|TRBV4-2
TGTGCCAGCAGCCAGGGAGATTATAGCAATCAGCCCCAGCATTTT
CASSQGDYSNQPQHF
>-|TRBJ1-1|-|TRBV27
TGTGCCAGCAGTTTATTAATGAACACTGAAGCTTTCTTT
CASSLLMNTEAFF
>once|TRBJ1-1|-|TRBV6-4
TGTGCCAGCAGTGACCGGGAGCACACTGAAGCTTTCTTT
CASSDREHTEAFF
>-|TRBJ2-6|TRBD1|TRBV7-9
TGTGCCAGCAGCTTTCAGGGGGCTGGGGCCAACGTCCTGACTTTC
CASSFQGAGANVLTF
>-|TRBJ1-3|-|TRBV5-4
TGTGCCAGCAGCACGAGACGGCAGGGAAATGCTGGAAACACCATATATTTT
CASSTRRQGNAGNTIYF
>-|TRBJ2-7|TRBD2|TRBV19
TGTGCCAGTAGTAAAGCGTTAGGAACTAGCGGGGGCCGCCCATACGAGCAGTACTTC
CASSKALGTSGGRPYEQYF
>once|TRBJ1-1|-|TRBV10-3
TGTGCCATCAGTGAGTCGACTCGGCCTACCGGCACTGAAGCTTTCTTT
CAISESTRPTGTEAFF
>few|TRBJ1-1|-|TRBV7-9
TGTTCCAGCAGCTTATTAAGCAGGGGATGGAACACTGAAGCTTTCTTT
CSSSLLSRGWNTEAFF
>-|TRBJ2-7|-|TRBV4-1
TGCGCCAGCAGCCAAGAGGGGGGGGCAACCTACGAGCAGTACTTC
CASSQEGGATYEQYF
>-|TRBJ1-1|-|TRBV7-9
TGTGCCAGCAGCTCAAACATTCAGGGAAACACTGAAGCTTTCTTT
CASSSNIQGNTEAFF
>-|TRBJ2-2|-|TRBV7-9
TGTGCCAGCAGCTCTAGTCCGGGATTGGGCGGGGAGCTGTTTTTT
CASSSSPGLGGELFF
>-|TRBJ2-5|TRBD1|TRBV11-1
TGTGCCAGCAGCTGGCGGACAGGGGGCTTCGGAGAGACCCAGTACTTC
CASSWRTGGFGETQYF
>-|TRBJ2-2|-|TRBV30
TGTGCCTGGAGTGACTCCTTGGGACACCAGAACACCGGGGAGCTGTTTTTT
CAWSDSLGHQNTGELFF
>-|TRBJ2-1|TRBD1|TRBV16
TGTGCCAGCAGCCAGTGGGGACAGACGTACAATGAGCAGTTCTTC
CASSQWGQTYNEQFF
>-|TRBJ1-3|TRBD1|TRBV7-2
TGTGCCAGCAGCCCGACAGGGGCCGGAAACACCATATATTTT
CASSPTGAGNTIYF
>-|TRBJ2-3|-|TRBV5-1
TGCGCCAGCAGCTTGGAGAGGTCCACAGATACGCAGTATTTT
CASSLERSTDTQYF
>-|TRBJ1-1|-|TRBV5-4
TGTGCCAGCAGCTACTCCAGGGGATTTAGCACTGAAGCTTTCTTT
CASSYSRGFSTEAFF
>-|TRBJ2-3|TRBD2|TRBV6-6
TGTGCCACTTCGACTAGCGGGGGGGTGGGAGATACGCAGTATTTT
CATSTSGGVGDTQYF